These 29 T cell receptor beta chains came from one sample sequenced in a study of blood T cell repertoires in COVID-19. Assay: immunoSEQ multiplex PCR; the TCRdb copy retains only in-frame clones and omits some. The repertoire holds around 160,000 clones, about 80% seen once, with less than 20% in the top ten. Sequencing was done on a sample of peripheral blood. The source is a woman older than 75 with acute or convalescent COVID-19.

With respect to this clone: At one end the junction does not follow the germline gene, possibly because of a read error. V gene TRBV7-7 combines with J gene TRBJ2-1; D is ambiguous. CDR1 SSHAT and CDR2 FNYEAQ come from the germline V gene (reference sequence). The CDR3 contains 13 residues. The CDR3 nucleotides read TGTGCTAGCAGCTTAGATAGGAGTAATGAGCAGTTCTTC. This translates into CASSLDRSNEQFF.

The V gene is TRBV25-1, the J gene TRBJ2-1; maybe TRBD1 (5 bases). Per the germline V gene, CDR1 is MGHDK and CDR2 is SYGVNS. The CDR3 spans 15 residues. Trimming stripped 6 bases from V and 7 bases from J, with 19 bases between. This CDR3 is CASSGRAKGWNEQFF. In DNA form, the CDR3 reads TGTGCCAGCAGCGGTCGGGCCAAGGGGTGGAATGAGCAGTTCTTC.

The chain carries TRBV7-9 and TRBJ2-4, with D hard to call. The germline V gene has CDR1 SEHNR and CDR2 FQNEAQ (reference sequence). The CDR3 loop spans 15 amino acids. Trimming cost V 7 bases and J 0 bases, with 13 bases left between them. CDR3 DNA sequence: TGTGCCAGCACCACCGCAACTTTAGCCAAAAACATTCAGTACTTC. Residues: CASTTATLAKNIQYF.

This rearrangement joins TRBV5-1 to TRBJ2-1; 12 bases map to TRBD2. CDR3 size: 16 residues. Per the germline V gene, CDR1 is SGHRS and CDR2 is YFSETQ. J gave up 6 bases and V 3 bases, and 7 bases lay outside the gene matches. The CDR3 region has the DNA TGCGCCAGCAGCTCACTCGGGACTAGCGGGCCCAATGAGCAGTTCTTC. Translating gives CASSSLGTSGPNEQFF. The whole variable domain, filled in from reference TRBV5-1 and TRBJ2-1, reads KAGVTQTPRYLIKTRGQQVTLSCSPISGHRSVSWYQQTPGQGLQFLFEYFSETQRNKGNFPGRFSGRQFSNSRSEMNVSTLELGDSALYLCASSSLGTSGPNEQFFGPGTRLTVL.

The chain combines TRBV19 with TRBJ1-2; D is possibly TRBD1 (6 bases). Germline V gives CDR1 LNHDA, CDR2 SQIVND (reference sequence). Trimming pared 3 bases from V and 0 bases from J, leaving 8 bases between. The CDR3 totals 14 residues. The DNA for the CDR3 is TGTGCCAGTAGTATTCAGGGGTCTAACTATGGCTACACCTTC. Residues: CASSIQGSNYGYTF.

The chain links TRBV5-1 to TRBJ2-2; 7 bases align to TRBD1. Trimming at V came to 2 bases and at J to 5 bases, leaving 9 bases not matched to a gene. CDR1 and CDR2 from the germline V gene are SGHRS and YFSETQ. The CDR3 has 16 amino acids. CDR3 bases: TGCGCCAGCAGCTTACAACAGGGGACGGCAACCGGGGAGCTGTTTTTT. Translating gives CASSLQQGTATGELFF.

The chain uses TRBV10-3 and TRBJ2-3, with TRBD1 identical over 9 bases. Germline V gives CDR1 ENHRY, CDR2 SYGVKD. The CDR3 consists of 13 residues. J was trimmed by 2 bases and V by 8 bases; bases with no gene match: 2. The CDR3 DNA sequence: TGTGCCATCGGACAGGGGTACACAGATACGCAGTATTTT. Protein: CAIGQGYTDTQYF.

The V gene is TRBV27, the J gene TRBJ2-7; 9 positions match TRBD2. Germline values: CDR1 MNHEY, CDR2 SMNVEV (reference sequence). With 7 bases clipped from V and 5 bases from J, the junction kept 9 bases outside the gene matches. This CDR3 is built from 14 residues. The CDR3 nucleotides read TGTGCCAGCAATAGCGGGAGCCCTCCTAACGAGCAGTACTTC. As protein: CASNSGSPPNEQYF.

J is TRBJ2-5 and V is TRBV19; D possibly corresponds to TRBD2 (5 bases). The CDR3 covers 13 residues. Trimming left V 8 bases short and J 7 bases short, with 17 bases between. CDR1 is LNHDA, CDR2 SQIVND, per germline (reference sequence). The CDR3 here is CASSVGRAGTQYF. The DNA for the CDR3 is TGTGCCAGTTCCGTTGGGCGGGCGGGGACCCAGTACTTC.

This clone was recorded many times. This chain uses TRBV5-4 with TRBJ2-3; 10 bases fit TRBD2. V lost 1 base and J lost 4; bases outside the gene matches: 9. From germline, CDR1 is SGHNT and CDR2 YYREEE (reference sequence). The CDR3 has 17 residues. Here the CDR3 reads CASSLPGAGGVSDTQYF. The CDR3 region has the DNA TGTGCCAGCAGCTTGCCGGGAGCGGGGGGGGTCTCAGATACGCAGTATTTT.

The CDR3 DNA is TGTGCCAGCAGTGAACGGCTAGCGGGATCCTACGAGCAGTACTTC. Translation gives CASSERLAGSYEQYF. V is TRBV2 and J is TRBJ2-7; TRBD2 aligns across 9 bases. Trimming cost V 2 bases and J 1 base; bases outside gene matches: 3. This CDR3 contains 15 residues. In germline, CDR1 is SNHLY, CDR2 FYNNEI.

This rearrangement joins TRBV20-1 to TRBJ2-7; a possible D gene is TRBD1 (6 bases). Germline-derived CDR1 and CDR2 are DFQATT and SNEGSKA (reference sequence). Trimming left V 4 bases short and J 6 bases short, with 10 bases between. CDR3 size: 11 residues. DNA for the CDR3: TGCAGTGCTAACAGGGTTGGCGAGCAGTACTTC. Translation: CSANRVGEQYF.

The chain is built from TRBV18 and TRBJ2-5, with TRBD1 identical over 9 bases. V gave up 3 bases and J gave up 0 bases; unmatched junction bases: 23. Germline V lookup: CDR1 KGHSH, CDR2 LQKENI. CDR3 size: 22 residues. This CDR3 is CASSPIVVWNRGLRVYQETQYF. CDR3 coding DNA: TGTGCCAGCTCACCGATTGTCGTGTGGAACAGGGGGCTAAGGGTGTACCAAGAGACCCAGTACTTC.

The chain employs TRBV5-5 and TRBJ1-3; D gene ambiguous. The CDR3 has 14 amino acids. Germline V gene lookup returns CDR1 SGHKS and CDR2 YYEKEE (reference sequence). V was shortened by 0 bases and J by 2 bases, with 6 bases between the two germline ends. The CDR3: CASSLAGTGNTIYF. The CDR3 coding sequence is TGTGCCAGCAGCTTGGCAGGTACTGGAAACACCATATATTTT.

The chain employs TRBV19 and TRBJ2-5; 8 bases are shared with TRBD2. Unmatched junction bases numbered 13, after V lost 9 bases and J lost 4 bases. The CDR3 has 15 amino acids. CDR1 is LNHDA and CDR2 is SQIVND in the germline V gene (reference sequence). The CDR3 DNA reads TGTGCCAGCCGGCACCTAGCGGGTGGGGGAGAGACCCAGTACTTC. Encoded protein: CASRHLAGGGETQYF.

This clone turned up a few times. V and J are TRBV5-1 and TRBJ2-3; 8 bases align to TRBD2. CDR3 length equals 16 residues. Germline trimming cut 7 bases from V and 1 base from J; bases unmatched to any gene: 11. Germline loops: CDR1 SGHRS, CDR2 YFSETQ. DNA for the CDR3: TGCGCCAGCGCCCGGGAGGGGGGCCGCGGCACAGATACGCAGTATTTT. Its translation is CASAREGGRGTDTQYF.

V and J are TRBV19 and TRBJ2-7; D unclear. The germline CDR1 and CDR2 sequences are LNHDA and SQIVND (reference sequence). The CDR3 length is 14 residues. Trimming took off 5 bases at V and 2 bases at J, with 13 bases between the two ends. The CDR3 spells CASSPRQATYEQYF. CDR3 nucleotides: TGTGCCAGTAGTCCCCGGCAGGCTACCTACGAGCAGTACTTC.

This clone was counted between two and nine times. The chain carries TRBV6-1 and TRBJ2-7; D is ambiguous. Germline CDR1 and CDR2: MNHNS and SASEGT. Trimming pared 2 bases from V and 5 bases from J, leaving 7 bases between. The CDR3 is 12 amino acids. Here the CDR3 reads CASSELRNEQYF. In DNA, the CDR3 is TGTGCCAGCAGTGAATTGAGGAACGAGCAGTACTTC.

This clone was detected a few times. This CDR3 reads CSVTGDYNEQFF. The DNA for the CDR3 is TGCAGCGTGACAGGGGACTACAATGAGCAGTTCTTC. V usage is TRBV29-1 and J usage is TRBJ2-1; 8 nucleotides line up with TRBD1. Germline CDR1 and CDR2: SQVTM and ANQGSEA. J gave up 3 bases and V 6 bases, and 1 base lay outside the gene matches. The CDR3 has 12 residues.

The count of this clone is one. The chain recombines TRBV14 with TRBJ2-5; 9 bases fit TRBD1. The germline CDR1 and CDR2 sequences are SGHDN and FVKESK. The CDR3 has 16 residues. The V gene end was trimmed by 2 bases and the J gene end by 5 bases; junction bases not matched to a gene: 9. CDR3 sequence: CASSQITGGIGETQYF. The CDR3 bases are TGTGCCAGCAGCCAAATCACAGGGGGCATCGGGGAGACCCAGTACTTC.

V is TRBV4-2 and J is TRBJ2-7; TRBD2 matches 9 bases. The length of the CDR3 is 15 residues. CDR1 and CDR2 (germline): LGHNA, YNFKEQ. V lost 4 bases, J lost 2 bases, and 6 bases stayed unmatched. DNA of the CDR3: TGTGCCAGCAGCCTCCGACTAGCGGCTACCTACGAGCAGTACTTC. Translation: CASSLRLAATYEQYF.

The rearrangement joins TRBV5-4 to TRBJ1-1; D perhaps matches TRBD1 (5 bases). The CDR3 runs 14 residues. Trimming shortened V by 3 bases and J by 7 bases, and 16 bases separated the two germline ends. Germline V gives CDR1 SGHNT, CDR2 YYREEE (reference sequence). This CDR3 is CASSWKGTAIEAFF. For the CDR3, the DNA is TGTGCCAGCAGCTGGAAAGGGACTGCTATTGAAGCTTTCTTT.

The chain employs TRBV7-6 and TRBJ2-7, with 8 bases matching TRBD1. The CDR3 is made up of 15 amino acids. In germline, CDR1 is SGHVS, CDR2 FNYEAQ. Germline trimming cut 1 base from V and 9 bases from J; bases unmatched to any gene: 11. CDR3 sequence reads: CASSLEGQGARRQYF. DNA for the CDR3: TGTGCCAGCAGCTTAGAAGGGCAGGGGGCGCGTCGGCAGTACTTC.

The CDR3 reads CASSPRSPTNQPQHF. The CDR3 DNA follows: TGTGCCAGCAGCCCCCGGAGTCCCACTAATCAGCCCCAGCATTTT. V gene TRBV16 combines with J gene TRBJ1-5; D is unresolved. The CDR3 extends over 15 amino acids. From germline, CDR1 is KGHSY and CDR2 FQNENV. Trimming took off 4 bases at V and 4 bases at J, with 14 bases between the two ends.

The chain combines TRBV7-8 with TRBJ2-1, with D possibly matching TRBD1 (6 bases). There are 16 residues in the CDR3. Germline V gene data show CDR1 as SGHVS and CDR2 as FQNEAQ. Trimming took off 5 bases at V and 0 bases at J, with 14 bases between the two ends. The CDR3 sequence: CASSNKGGHSYNEQFF. CDR3 coding DNA: TGTGCCAGCAGCAATAAAGGGGGACACTCCTACAATGAGCAGTTCTTC.

CDR3 bases: TGTGCCAGCAGCTTATTTAATTGGGGACTACAAGAGACCCAGTACTTC. It yields the protein CASSLFNWGLQETQYF. The chain recombines TRBV13 with TRBJ2-5, with TRBD2 matching 7 bases. Trimming removed 2 bases from V and 2 bases from J; junction bases left unmatched: 8. The CDR3 length is 16 residues. Germline V gene data show CDR1 as PRHDT and CDR2 as FYEKMQ (reference sequence).

The CDR3 spells CASSPTSLSYEQYF. In DNA, the CDR3 is TGTGCCAGCAGCCCTACCTCCCTCTCCTACGAGCAGTACTTC. V and J are TRBV9 and TRBJ2-7; D unclear. Trimming took 4 bases from V and 0 from J, leaving 11 bases between them. The CDR3 consists of 14 residues. Per germline, CDR1 SGDLS and CDR2 YYNGEE.

The genes are TRBV10-3 and TRBJ2-7; tentatively, D is TRBD2 (6 bases). Germline V gives CDR1 ENHRY, CDR2 SYGVKD. The CDR3 sequence is 14 residues long. V gave up 0 bases and J gave up 3 bases, with 9 bases separating them. CDR3 DNA: TGTGCCATCAGTGAGTCGGGGGGACTCTACGAGCAGTACTTC. Encoded protein: CAISESGGLYEQYF.

CDR3 in amino acids: CASSQAKWGGHEQYF. CDR3 bases: TGTGCCAGCAGCCAGGCTAAGTGGGGGGGTCACGAGCAGTACTTC. The chain uses TRBV3-1 (or the pseudogene TRBV3-2) and TRBJ2-7; 7 bases match TRBD2. Per germline, CDR1 LGHDT and CDR2 YNNKEL (reference sequence). There are 15 residues in the CDR3. Losses at the gene ends were 3 bases for V and 5 bases for J; bases not matched to a gene: 10.